This T cell receptor (beta chain) was obtained from a study of cytomegalovirus exposure and HLA in healthy donors. Whole-study context: In terms of ancestry, the Caucasian-associated cluster contained about 81% of the roughly 360 genotyped donors.

Of note for this clone: Antigen: not known.

The PCR ran on 60 Vbeta and 13 Jbeta primers. Original data processing: Later, tens of millions of unique TCR beta chains were counted in an analysis, and 10 million to 12 million of them were shared. Using immunoSEQ multiplex PCR, the repertoire was profiled, and TCRdb retains in-frame clones only, with some absent. V and J calls plus clone size are reproduced from that table; the DNA served to infer D and trimming. The sample holds about 35,000 clones, approximately 91% seen once. J was trimmed by 6 bases and V by 8 bases; bases with no gene match: 22. The CDR3 sequence is 17 residues long. Germline assignment: CDR1 MDHEN and CDR2 SYDVKM. Whole-study findings and limits: Later genetic work tied a missense DCLRE1C variant to beta-chain V and J trimming.

The receptor comes from a woman in her late teens or twenties in good health and CMV-seronegative. The material sequenced was PBMCs. The V call is TRBV28, the J call TRBJ2-7; 7 bases are a match to TRBD2. This CDR3 is CASDTIGAAGVAAEQYF. CDR3 bases: TGTGCCAGCGATACAATAGGGGCCGCGGGGGTGGCGGCCGAGCAGTACTTC. Together with reference TRBV28 and TRBJ2-7, the CDR3 gives the full variable domain: DVKVTQSSRYLVKRTGEKVFLECVQDMDHENMFWYRQDPGLGLRLIYFSYDVKMKEKGDIPEGYSVSREKKERFSLILESASTNQTSMYLCASDTIGAAGVAAEQYFGPGTRLTVT.